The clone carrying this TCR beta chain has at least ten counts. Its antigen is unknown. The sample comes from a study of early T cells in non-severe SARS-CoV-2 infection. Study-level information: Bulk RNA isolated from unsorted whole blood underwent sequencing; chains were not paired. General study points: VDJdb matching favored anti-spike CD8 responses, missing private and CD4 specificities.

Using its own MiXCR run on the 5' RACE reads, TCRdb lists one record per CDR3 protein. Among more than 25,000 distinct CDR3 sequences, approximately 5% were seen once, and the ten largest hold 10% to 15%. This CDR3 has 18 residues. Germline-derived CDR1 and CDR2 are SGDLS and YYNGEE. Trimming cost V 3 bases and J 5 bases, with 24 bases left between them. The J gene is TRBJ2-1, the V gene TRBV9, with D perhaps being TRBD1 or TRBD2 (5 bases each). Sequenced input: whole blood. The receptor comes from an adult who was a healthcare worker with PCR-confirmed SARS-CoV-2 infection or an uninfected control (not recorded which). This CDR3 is CASSARPGTSLGHNEQFF. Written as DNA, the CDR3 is TGTGCCAGCAGCGCTCGTCCCGGGACGTCGCTGGGGCACAATGAGCAGTTCTTC.